The 4 T cell receptor beta chains below all came from one sample that was sequenced in a study of T cells in Graves' hyperthyroidism and ophthalmopathy. RNA transcripts yielded amplified TCR beta CDR3 regions. During a first-round RT-PCR of the TCR CDR3, the HTBI primer set was used. Via MiXCR, TCRdb re-called the multiplex PCR reads, giving one row per CDR3 protein. The data show 250,000 to 300,000 distinct CDR3 sequences, with about a sixth seen just once and about 50% held by the top ten. Sequenced input: blood. The receptors originated from a woman in her sixties or seventies with Graves' ophthalmopathy.

The chain links TRBV5-1 to TRBJ2-2, with 8 nucleotides matching TRBD1. Losses at the gene ends were 7 bases for V and 5 bases for J; bases not matched to a gene: 4. Germline CDR1 and CDR2: SGHRS and YFSETQ. The CDR3 consists of 13 residues. The CDR3 DNA follows: TGCGCCAGCGGACAGGGATATACCGGGGAGCTGTTTTTT. Protein sequence: CASGQGYTGELFF.

This clonotype came up a few times. V gene TRBV18 combines with J gene TRBJ2-7; 7 bases align to TRBD1. The CDR3 spans 17 residues. Unmatched junction bases numbered 13, after V lost 3 bases and J lost 2 bases. Germline lookup yields CDR1 KGHSH and CDR2 LQKENI. The CDR3: CASSPAATGVPTYEQYF. CDR3 nucleotide sequence: TGTGCCAGCTCACCGGCCGCTACAGGGGTTCCGACCTACGAGCAGTACTTC.

This sequence joins TRBV5-1 and TRBJ1-4; D is possibly TRBD1 (6 bases). There are 15 residues in the CDR3. The germline gives CDR1 SGHRS, CDR2 YFSETQ. V dropped 4 bases and J dropped 2 bases, with 12 bases sitting between them. CDR3 amino acids: CASSLGTTTNEKLFF. The CDR3 bases are TGCGCCAGCAGCCTAGGGACAACTACTAATGAAAAACTGTTTTTT.

This clonotype was detected ten times or more. The chain employs TRBV6-1 and TRBJ2-1; D unresolved. Trimming took 7 bases from V and 2 from J, leaving 12 bases between them. Germline CDR1 reads MNHNS; CDR2 reads SASEGT. The CDR3 has 14 amino acids. In nucleotides, the CDR3 is TGTGCCAGCAAACGTGAGTGGACCTACAATGAGCAGTTCTTC. This translates into CASKREWTYNEQFF.